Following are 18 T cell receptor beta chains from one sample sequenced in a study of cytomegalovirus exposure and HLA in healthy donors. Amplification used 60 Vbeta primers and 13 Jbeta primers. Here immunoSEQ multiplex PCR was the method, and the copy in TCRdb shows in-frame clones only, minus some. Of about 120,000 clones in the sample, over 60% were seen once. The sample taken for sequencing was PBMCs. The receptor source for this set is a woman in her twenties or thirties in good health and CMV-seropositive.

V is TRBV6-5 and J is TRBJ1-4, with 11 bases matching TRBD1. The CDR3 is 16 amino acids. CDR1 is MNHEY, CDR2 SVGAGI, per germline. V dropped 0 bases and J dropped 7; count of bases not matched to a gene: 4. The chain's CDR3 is CASSYSQGTGGEKLFF. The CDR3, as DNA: TGTGCCAGCAGTTACTCTCAAGGGACAGGGGGTGAAAAACTGTTTTTT.

DNA of the CDR3: TGTGCCACCAGCAGGACGAGCGGGGTAAGCAATCAGCCCCAGCATTTT. Amino acid sequence: CATSRTSGVSNQPQHF. The chain employs TRBV15 and TRBJ1-5; no reliable D call. The CDR3 is 16 amino acids. The ends were cut back, 3 bases at V and 1 base at J, with 13 bases in the middle. Germline values: CDR1 LNHNV, CDR2 YYDKDF (reference sequence).

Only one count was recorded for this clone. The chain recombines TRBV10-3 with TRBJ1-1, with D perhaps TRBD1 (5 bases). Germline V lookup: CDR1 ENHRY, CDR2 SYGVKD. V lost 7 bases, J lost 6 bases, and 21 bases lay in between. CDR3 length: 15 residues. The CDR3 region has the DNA TGTGCCATCAACGGACAAACAGATCGGGCCGCTGAAGCTTTCTTT. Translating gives CAINGQTDRAAEAFF.

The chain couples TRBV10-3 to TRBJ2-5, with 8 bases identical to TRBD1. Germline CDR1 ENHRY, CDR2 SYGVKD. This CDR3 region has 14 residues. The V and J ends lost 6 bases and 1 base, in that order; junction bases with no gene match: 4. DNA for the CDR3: TGTGCCATCAGGGGCGGACAGGGCCAAGAGACCCAGTACTTC. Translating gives CAIRGGQGQETQYF.

The CDR3 protein is CASSQTGSNYGYTF. Here the CDR3 DNA reads TGCGCCAGCAGCCAAACCGGGTCAAACTATGGCTACACCTTC. This sequence joins TRBV4-1 and TRBJ1-2; D is unresolved. Trimming took off 2 bases at V and 2 bases at J, with 9 bases between the two ends. The CDR3 runs to 14 residues. The germline V gene has CDR1 MGHRA and CDR2 YSYEKL.

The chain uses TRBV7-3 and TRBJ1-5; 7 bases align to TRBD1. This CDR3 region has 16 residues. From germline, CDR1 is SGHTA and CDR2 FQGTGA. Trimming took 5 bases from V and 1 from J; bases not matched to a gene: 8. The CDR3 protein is CASSVPPGGSNQPQHF. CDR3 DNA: TGTGCCAGCAGCGTACCCCCAGGGGGAAGCAATCAGCCCCAGCATTTT.

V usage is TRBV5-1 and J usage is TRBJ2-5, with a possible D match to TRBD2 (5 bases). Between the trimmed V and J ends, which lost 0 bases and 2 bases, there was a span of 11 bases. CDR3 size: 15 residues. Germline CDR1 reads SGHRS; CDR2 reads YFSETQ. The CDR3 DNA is TGCGCCAGCAGCTTGGACCCTAGCAGGCAAGAGACCCAGTACTTC. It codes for CASSLDPSRQETQYF.

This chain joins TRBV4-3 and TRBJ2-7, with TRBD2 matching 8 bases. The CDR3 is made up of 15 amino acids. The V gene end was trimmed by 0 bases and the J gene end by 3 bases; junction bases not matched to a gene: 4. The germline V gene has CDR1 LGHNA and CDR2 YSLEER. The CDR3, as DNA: TGCGCCAGCAGCCAAGATGCGGGGGGATACTACGAGCAGTACTTC. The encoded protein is CASSQDAGGYYEQYF.

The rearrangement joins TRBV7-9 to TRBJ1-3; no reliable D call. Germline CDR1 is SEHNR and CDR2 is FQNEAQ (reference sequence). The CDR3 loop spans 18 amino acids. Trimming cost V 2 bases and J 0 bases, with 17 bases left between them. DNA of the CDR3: TGTGCCAGCAGCTTACCGTCTTCTTTCTCCAGCTCTGGAAACACCATATATTTT. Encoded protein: CASSLPSSFSSSGNTIYF.

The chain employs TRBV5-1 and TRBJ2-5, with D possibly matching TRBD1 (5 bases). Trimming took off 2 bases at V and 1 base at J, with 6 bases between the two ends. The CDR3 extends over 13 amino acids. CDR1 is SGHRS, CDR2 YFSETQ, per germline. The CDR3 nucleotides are TGCGCCAGCAGCTTCAGGGTCCAAGAGACCCAGTACTTC. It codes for CASSFRVQETQYF.

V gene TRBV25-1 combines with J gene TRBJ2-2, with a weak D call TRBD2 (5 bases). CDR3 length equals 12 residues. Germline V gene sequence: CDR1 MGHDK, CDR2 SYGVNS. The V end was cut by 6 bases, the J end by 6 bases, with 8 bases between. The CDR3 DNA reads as TGTGCCAGCAGGAGGGTCTCCGGGGAGCTGTTTTTT. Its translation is CASRRVSGELFF.

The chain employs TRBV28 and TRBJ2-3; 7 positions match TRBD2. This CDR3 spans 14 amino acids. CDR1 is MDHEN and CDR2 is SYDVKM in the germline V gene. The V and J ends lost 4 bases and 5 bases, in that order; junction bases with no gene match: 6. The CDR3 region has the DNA TGTGCCAGCAGTTCGGGGGGACTAAGAGATACGCAGTATTTT. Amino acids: CASSSGGLRDTQYF.

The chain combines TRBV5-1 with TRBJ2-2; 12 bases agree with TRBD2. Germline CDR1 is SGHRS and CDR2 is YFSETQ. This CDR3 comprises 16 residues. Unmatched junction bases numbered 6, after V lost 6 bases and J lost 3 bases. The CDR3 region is CASMASGGAHTGELFF. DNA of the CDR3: TGCGCCAGCATGGCTAGCGGGGGGGCCCACACCGGGGAGCTGTTTTTT.

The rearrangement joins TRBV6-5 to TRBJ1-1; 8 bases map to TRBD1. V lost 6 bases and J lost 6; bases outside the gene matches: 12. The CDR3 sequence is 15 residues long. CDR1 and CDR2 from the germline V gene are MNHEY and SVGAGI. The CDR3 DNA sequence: TGTGCCAGCAGCGAGACAGGGGCCCGCCAGGCTGAAGCTTTCTTT. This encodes CASSETGARQAEAFF.

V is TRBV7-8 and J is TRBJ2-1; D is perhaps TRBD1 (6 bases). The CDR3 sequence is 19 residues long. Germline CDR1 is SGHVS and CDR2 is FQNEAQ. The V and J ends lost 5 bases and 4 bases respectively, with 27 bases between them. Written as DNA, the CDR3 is TGTGCCAGCAGCCGAGATAGACAACGACAGGCCCTACTATACAATGAGCAGTTCTTC. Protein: CASSRDRQRQALLYNEQFF. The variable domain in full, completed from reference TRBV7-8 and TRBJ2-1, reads GAGVSQSPRYKVAKRGQDVALRCDPISGHVSLFWYQQALGQGPEFLTYFQNEAQLDKSGLPSDRFFAERPEGSVSTLKIQRTQQEDSAVYLCASSRDRQRQALLYNEQFFGPGTRLTVL.

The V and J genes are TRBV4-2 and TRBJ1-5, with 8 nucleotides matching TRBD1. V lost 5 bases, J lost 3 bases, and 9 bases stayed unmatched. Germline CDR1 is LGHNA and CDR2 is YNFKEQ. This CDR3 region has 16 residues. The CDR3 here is CASSRGGQANNQPQHF. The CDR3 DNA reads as TGTGCCAGCAGCAGGGGGGGACAGGCAAACAATCAGCCCCAGCATTTT.

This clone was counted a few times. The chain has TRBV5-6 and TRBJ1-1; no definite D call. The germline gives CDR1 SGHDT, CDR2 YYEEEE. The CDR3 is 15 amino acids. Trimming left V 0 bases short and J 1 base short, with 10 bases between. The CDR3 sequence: CASSLGVGGNTEAFF. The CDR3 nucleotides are TGTGCCAGCAGCTTGGGCGTGGGAGGGAACACTGAAGCTTTCTTT.

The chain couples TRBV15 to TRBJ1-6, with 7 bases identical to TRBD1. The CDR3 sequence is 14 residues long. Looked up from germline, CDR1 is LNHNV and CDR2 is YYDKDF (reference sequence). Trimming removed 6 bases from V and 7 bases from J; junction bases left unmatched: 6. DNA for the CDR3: TGTGCCACCAGAGGGGGCAGAGAAAATTCACCCCTCCACTTT. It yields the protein CATRGGRENSPLHF.